Below, 11 T cell receptor beta chains from the same sample are listed, as sequenced in a study of response to subunit inactivated influenza vaccine. TCRdb ran MiXCR on the RT-PCR reads and lists one entry per CDR3 protein. The profile shows hundreds of thousands of distinct CDR3 sequences, 18% of them singletons. This material consisted of PBMCs from blood, taken roughly 5 days after vaccination. These receptors were collected from a man aged 45-65 years who received an inactivated influenza vaccine.

The V call is TRBV11-2, the J call TRBJ2-1, with 10 bases that match TRBD2. J gave up 0 bases and V 3 bases, and 2 bases lay outside the gene matches. CDR3 length: 16 residues. CDR1 and CDR2 from the germline V gene are SGHAT and FQNNGV. CDR3 DNA sequence: TGTGCCAGCAGCTTCATAGCGGGAGGCTCCTACAATGAGCAGTTCTTC. Amino acids: CASSFIAGGSYNEQFF.

The genes are TRBV30 and TRBJ2-7; D tentatively reads TRBD1 or TRBD2 (5 bases each). Between the trimmed V and J ends, which lost 6 bases and 6 bases, there was a span of 15 bases. Germline CDR1 GTSNPN, CDR2 SVGIG (reference sequence). The CDR3 has 12 amino acids. CDR3 amino acids: CACRPGRAEQYF. The CDR3 bases are TGTGCCTGTCGCCCGGGACGGGCCGAGCAGTACTTC.

This clonotype was seen a few times. CDR3 sequence: CASSLRFQGKGNEQFF. As DNA, the CDR3 is TGTGCCAGCAGTTTACGTTTCCAGGGGAAGGGCAATGAGCAGTTCTTC. The rearrangement links TRBV27 to TRBJ2-1, with D possibly TRBD1 on 6 matching bases. The CDR3 runs to 16 residues. V dropped 2 bases and J dropped 6 bases, with 17 bases sitting between them. Per germline, CDR1 MNHEY and CDR2 SMNVEV (reference sequence).

This clonotype has a handful of counts. This sequence joins TRBV4-2 and TRBJ2-3; 9 nucleotides align to TRBD1. Losses at the gene ends were 0 bases for V and 2 bases for J; bases not matched to a gene: 12. Germline CDR1 reads LGHNA; CDR2 reads YNFKEQ. The CDR3 has 19 amino acids. The chain's CDR3 is CASSQDLRTGAPFTDTQYF. CDR3 coding DNA: TGTGCCAGCAGCCAAGATTTAAGGACAGGGGCACCGTTCACAGATACGCAGTATTTT.

The rearrangement uses TRBV2 and TRBJ1-5; the D is unclear. V was trimmed by 7 bases and J by 4 bases, leaving 11 bases between them. This CDR3 region has 13 residues. Germline CDR1 is SNHLY and CDR2 is FYNNEI. DNA of the CDR3: TGTGCCAGCAAAGCCGGGCCAAATCAGCCCCAGCATTTT. Protein sequence: CASKAGPNQPQHF.

This chain uses TRBV12-3 or TRBV12-4 with TRBJ2-3, with 11 bases matching TRBD2. Trimming at V came to 6 bases and at J to 4 bases, leaving 12 bases not matched to a gene. The CDR3 has 17 amino acids. The CDR3 spells CASSTYTSGSSADTQYF. The DNA for the CDR3 is TGTGCCAGCAGCACCTACACTAGCGGGAGTTCCGCAGATACGCAGTATTTT.

In this sample, this clonotype turned up a few times. The chain carries TRBV9 and TRBJ2-7; D not resolved. V lost 4 bases and J 1 base, leaving 15 bases between the germline ends. The germline V gene encodes CDR1 SGDLS and CDR2 YYNGEE. This CDR3 comprises 15 residues. The CDR3 protein is CASSRSNQPSYEQYF. The CDR3 DNA reads as TGTGCCAGCAGCCGAAGTAACCAGCCATCCTACGAGCAGTACTTC.

This clonotype was seen ten or more times. The chain joins TRBV5-6 to TRBJ1-3; D not certain. From germline, CDR1 is SGHDT and CDR2 YYEEEE. Trimming stripped 3 bases from V and 1 base from J, with 17 bases between. The CDR3 has 17 residues. CDR3: CASSSNLGRPSGNTIYF. CDR3 bases: TGTGCCAGCAGCTCCAACCTGGGGAGGCCATCTGGAAACACCATATATTTT.

As DNA, the CDR3 is TGCGCCAGCTCCATCCGAACTAGCGGCGAGCAGTACTTC. Its translation: CASSIRTSGEQYF. The chain couples TRBV10-1 to TRBJ2-7; 8 nucleotides align to TRBD2. V lost 8 bases to trimming and J lost 6 bases; unmatched junction nucleotides: 9. This CDR3 has 13 residues. Germline V lookup: CDR1 WNHNN, CDR2 SYGVQD (reference sequence).

This clonotype came up a few times. J is TRBJ1-2 and V is TRBV4-3; TRBD1 might be the D (5 bases). This CDR3 contains 15 residues. CDR1 is LGHNA, CDR2 YSLEER, per germline. The V end lost 1 base, the J end lost 7 bases, and 16 bases lay between the germline ends. The chain's CDR3 is CASSQGSLGAGGYTF. Written as DNA, the CDR3 is TGCGCCAGCAGCCAAGGATCCCTAGGGGCGGGTGGCTACACCTTC.

Only a few counts were recorded for this clonotype. The chain couples TRBV27 to TRBJ2-7; TRBD2 aligns across 8 bases. This CDR3 contains 15 residues. The germline CDR1 and CDR2 sequences are MNHEY and SMNVEV (reference sequence). V lost 2 bases to trimming and J lost 0 bases; unmatched junction nucleotides: 3. CDR3 region: CASSLTAGDSYEQYF. The CDR3 DNA follows: TGTGCCAGCAGTTTAACAGCGGGAGACTCCTACGAGCAGTACTTC.